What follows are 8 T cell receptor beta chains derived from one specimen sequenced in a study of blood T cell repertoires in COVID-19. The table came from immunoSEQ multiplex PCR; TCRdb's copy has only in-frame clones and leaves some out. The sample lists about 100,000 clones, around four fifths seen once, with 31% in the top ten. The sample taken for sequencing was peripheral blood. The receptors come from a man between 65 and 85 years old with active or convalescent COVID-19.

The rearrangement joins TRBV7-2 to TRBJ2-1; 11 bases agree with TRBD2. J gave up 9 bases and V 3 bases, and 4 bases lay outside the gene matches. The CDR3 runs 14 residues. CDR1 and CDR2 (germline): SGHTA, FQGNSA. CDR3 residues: CASSLASGRFEQFF. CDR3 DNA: TGTGCCAGCAGCTTGGCTAGCGGGAGGTTTGAGCAGTTCTTC.

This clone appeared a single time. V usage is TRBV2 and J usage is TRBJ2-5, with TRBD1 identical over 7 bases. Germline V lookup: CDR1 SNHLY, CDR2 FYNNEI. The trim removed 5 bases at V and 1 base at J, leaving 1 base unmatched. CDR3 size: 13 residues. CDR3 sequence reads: CASSRDSQETQYF. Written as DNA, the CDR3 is TGTGCCAGCAGTCGGGACAGCCAAGAGACCCAGTACTTC.

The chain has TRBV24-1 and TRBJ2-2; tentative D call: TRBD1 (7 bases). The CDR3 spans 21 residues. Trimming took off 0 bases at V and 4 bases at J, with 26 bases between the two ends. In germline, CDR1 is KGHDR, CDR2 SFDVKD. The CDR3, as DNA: TGTGCCACCAGTGATTTGCCACCCAGGAGGGGGGACAGAACGGCCACCGGGGAGCTGTTTTTT. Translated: CATSDLPPRRGDRTATGELFF.

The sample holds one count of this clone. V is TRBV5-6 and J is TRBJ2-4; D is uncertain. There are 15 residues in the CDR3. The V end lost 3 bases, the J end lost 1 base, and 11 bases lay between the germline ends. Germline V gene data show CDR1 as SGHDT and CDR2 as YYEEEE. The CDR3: CASSSSGPAKNIQYF. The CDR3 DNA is TGTGCCAGCAGCTCTTCAGGTCCTGCCAAAAACATTCAGTACTTC.

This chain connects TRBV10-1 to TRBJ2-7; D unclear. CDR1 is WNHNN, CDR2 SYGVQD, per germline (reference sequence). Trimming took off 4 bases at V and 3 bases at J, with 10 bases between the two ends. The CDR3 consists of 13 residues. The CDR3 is CASSVDWNYEQYF. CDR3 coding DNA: TGCGCCAGCAGTGTCGACTGGAACTACGAGCAGTACTTC.

CDR3 in amino acids: CASSIGQLNNNEQFF. CDR3 coding DNA: TGTGCCAGTAGTATTGGGCAACTGAATAATAATGAGCAGTTCTTC. J is TRBJ2-1 and V is TRBV19; D gene unclear. Deletions cut 3 bases from V and 7 bases from J, with 16 bases between. The CDR3 runs 15 residues. Germline V gene lookup returns CDR1 LNHDA and CDR2 SQIVND (reference sequence).

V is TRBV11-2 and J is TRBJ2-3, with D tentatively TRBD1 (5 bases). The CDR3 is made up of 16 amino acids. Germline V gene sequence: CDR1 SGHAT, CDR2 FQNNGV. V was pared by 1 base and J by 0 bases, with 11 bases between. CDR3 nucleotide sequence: TGTGCCAGCAGCTTAGTGGGGCAGGTTAGCACAGATACGCAGTATTTT. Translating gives CASSLVGQVSTDTQYF. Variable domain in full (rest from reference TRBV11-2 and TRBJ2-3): EAGVAQSPRYKIIEKRQSVAFWCNPISGHATLYWYQQILGQGPKLLIQFQNNGVVDDSQLPKDRFSAERLKGVDSTLKIQPAKLEDSAVYLCASSLVGQVSTDTQYFGPGTRLTVL.

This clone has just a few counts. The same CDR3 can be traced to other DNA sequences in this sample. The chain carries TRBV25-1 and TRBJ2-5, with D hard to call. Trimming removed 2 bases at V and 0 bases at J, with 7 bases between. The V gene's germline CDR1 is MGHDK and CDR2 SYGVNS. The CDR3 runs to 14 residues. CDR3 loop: CASSERGHQETQYF. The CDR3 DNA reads TGTGCCAGCAGTGAACGCGGTCACCAAGAGACCCAGTACTTC.